Shown below are 18 T cell receptor beta chains from a single sample sequenced in a study of T cell changes during pregnancy in multiple sclerosis. Some clones are missing from TCRdb's copy, which holds only in-frame ones; the method was immunoSEQ multiplex PCR. The table has over 35,000 clones, 80% to 95% seen once; the top ten hold 1% to 1.5%. The sequenced sample consisted of peripheral blood. Receptor source: a female donor with multiple sclerosis, enrolled in a pregnancy study.

The chain has TRBV4-2 and TRBJ2-7; 10 nucleotides agree with TRBD2. The CDR3 is made up of 15 amino acids. Per germline, CDR1 LGHNA and CDR2 YNFKEQ. The junction had 4 bases not matched to a gene; V was cut back by 0 bases and J by 5 bases. The DNA for the CDR3 is TGTGCCAGCAGCCAAGAGTTAGCGGGAGGCCACGAGCAGTACTTC. Residues: CASSQELAGGHEQYF.

This clone was found a few times. V usage is TRBV11-2 and J usage is TRBJ2-7; D call uncertain. Germline CDR1 is SGHAT and CDR2 is FQNNGV. Between the trimmed V and J ends, which lost 2 bases and 6 bases, there was a span of 8 bases. The CDR3 totals 12 residues. The CDR3 here is CASSLLLVEQYF. CDR3 DNA sequence: TGTGCCAGCAGCTTATTACTCGTCGAGCAGTACTTC.

This chain joins TRBV19 and TRBJ1-1; 8 nucleotides agree with TRBD1. V lost 6 bases, J lost 7 bases, and 16 bases stayed unmatched. The germline gives CDR1 LNHDA, CDR2 SQIVND (reference sequence). The CDR3 length is 16 residues. CDR3 nucleotides: TGTGCCAGTAGACGAAAGGGACAGGAACCCTTCAGTGAAGCTTTCTTT. As protein: CASRRKGQEPFSEAFF.

The CDR3 DNA reads as TGTGCCAGCAGCACACTAGCGGAGAGCACAGATACGCAGTATTTT. Translation: CASSTLAESTDTQYF. V gene TRBV27 combines with J gene TRBJ2-3; 8 bases map to TRBD2. V shed 6 bases, J shed 0 bases, and the junction held 5 bases outside the gene matches. The CDR3 is made up of 15 amino acids. Per the germline V gene, CDR1 is MNHEY and CDR2 is SMNVEV (reference sequence).

V gene TRBV30 combines with J gene TRBJ2-4, with 10 positions matching TRBD1. CDR3 size: 16 residues. J was trimmed by 2 bases and V by 0 bases; bases with no gene match: 4. The germline gives CDR1 GTSNPN, CDR2 SVGIG (reference sequence). CDR3 nucleotide sequence: TGTGCCTGGAGTGTACTGGGACAGGGGTCCAAAAACATTCAGTACTTC. Protein sequence: CAWSVLGQGSKNIQYF.

The chain couples TRBV11-2 to TRBJ2-7, with 9 bases fitting TRBD2. This CDR3 is built from 16 residues. The V gene's germline CDR1 is SGHAT and CDR2 FQNNGV. V was clipped by 0 bases and J by 4 bases; unmatched bases: 7. Here the CDR3 reads CASSLDSLAGSYEQYF. CDR3 coding DNA: TGTGCCAGCAGCTTAGATAGCCTAGCGGGATCATACGAGCAGTACTTC.

The V and J genes are TRBV4-1 and TRBJ2-2, with a weak D call TRBD2 (6 bases). This CDR3 comprises 14 residues. Germline V lookup: CDR1 MGHRA, CDR2 YSYEKL. V was pared by 3 bases and J by 4 bases, with 9 bases between. The CDR3 DNA is TGCGCCAGCAGCCAGGGCGGGGTCACCGGGGAGCTGTTTTTT. Amino acids: CASSQGGVTGELFF.

This chain joins TRBV10-3 and TRBJ1-1, with D hard to call. Between the trimmed V and J ends, which lost 11 bases and 0 bases, there was a span of 13 bases. The CDR3 contains 13 residues. Germline V gene lookup returns CDR1 ENHRY and CDR2 SYGVKD. The CDR3 reads CASGRTMNTEAFF. CDR3 DNA: TGTGCCTCCGGGAGGACCATGAACACTGAAGCTTTCTTT.

The V and J genes are TRBV6-6 and TRBJ2-3; D is perhaps TRBD1 (5 bases). The V gene's germline CDR1 is MNHNY and CDR2 SVGAGI (reference sequence). This CDR3 comprises 13 residues. V was shortened by 0 bases and J by 5 bases, with 6 bases between the two germline ends. CDR3 DNA sequence: TGTGCCAGCAGTTACTCCAGGGAAGATACGCAGTATTTT. Protein sequence: CASSYSREDTQYF.

This chain joins TRBV27 and TRBJ1-1, with 10 nucleotides matching TRBD1. V dropped 8 bases and J dropped 11; count of bases not matched to a gene: 8. Germline V gene lookup returns CDR1 MNHEY and CDR2 SMNVEV (reference sequence). CDR3 length equals 12 residues. The CDR3 protein is CASAGTGVDAFF. The DNA for the CDR3 is TGTGCCAGCGCCGGGACAGGGGTTGATGCTTTCTTT.

This chain uses TRBV27 with TRBJ2-7, with 7 bases matching TRBD1. The CDR3 has 14 amino acids. Germline CDR1 reads MNHEY; CDR2 reads SMNVEV (reference sequence). V trimming: 6 bases; J trimming: 0 bases; junction bases outside the gene matches: 5. The CDR3 nucleotides read TGTGCCAGCAGGAGGACAGGTAACTCCTACGAGCAGTACTTC. Its translation: CASRRTGNSYEQYF.

V gene TRBV10-1 combines with J gene TRBJ1-1; D is uncertain. The germline CDR1 and CDR2 sequences are WNHNN and SYGVQD (reference sequence). The CDR3 runs to 13 residues. Trimming shortened V by 6 bases and J by 8 bases, and 16 bases separated the two germline ends. The CDR3 DNA reads as TGCGCCAGCAGGTTGGATAACGCGCGAGAAGCTTTCTTT. Protein sequence: CASRLDNAREAFF.

The V gene is TRBV5-4, the J gene TRBJ2-3; 11 nucleotides agree with TRBD2. CDR3 length: 15 amino acids. The trim removed 0 bases at V and 5 bases at J, leaving 2 bases unmatched. The germline V gene has CDR1 SGHNT and CDR2 YYREEE (reference sequence). CDR3 region: CASSLALAGGDTQYF. In DNA form, the CDR3 reads TGTGCCAGCAGCTTGGCTCTAGCGGGAGGAGATACGCAGTATTTT. Full variable domain (rest looked up from reference TRBV5-4 and TRBJ2-3): ETGVTQSPTHLIKTRGQQVTLRCSSQSGHNTVSWYQQALGQGPQFIFQYYREEENGRGNFPPRFSGLQFPNYSSELNVNALELDDSALYLCASSLALAGGDTQYFGPGTRLTVL.

V and J are TRBV7-8 and TRBJ2-3, with 9 nucleotides matching TRBD1. CDR3 length: 15 residues. Germline V gene sequence: CDR1 SGHVS, CDR2 FQNEAQ. J gave up 3 bases and V 5 bases, and 6 bases lay outside the gene matches. The CDR3 spells CASSQRDRATDTQYF. CDR3 coding DNA: TGTGCCAGCAGCCAAAGGGACAGGGCGACAGATACGCAGTATTTT.

This chain links TRBV6-6 with TRBJ2-7; no clear D gene. This CDR3 is built from 12 residues. Germline V gene data show CDR1 as MNHNY and CDR2 as SVGAGI (reference sequence). V was clipped by 4 bases and J by 0 bases, with 4 bases between them. The CDR3 region has the DNA TGTGCCAGCAGTTCAGTCTCCTACGAGCAGTACTTC. Translation gives CASSSVSYEQYF.

A word on this clone: The junction departs from germline at one end; a sequencing error may be responsible. V gene TRBV6-1 combines with J gene TRBJ2-3; no definite D call. CDR3 length equals 10 residues. The germline V gene encodes CDR1 MNHNS and CDR2 SASEGT. For the CDR3, the DNA is TGTGCCAGCAGAGAAGATACGCAGTATTTT. This translates into CASREDTQYF.

The gene calls are TRBV4-1 and TRBJ1-6; D unclear. CDR3 size: 14 residues. Germline V gives CDR1 MGHRA, CDR2 YSYEKL. Trimming took 5 bases from V and 0 from J, leaving 5 bases between them. In nucleotides, the CDR3 is TGCGCCAGCAGCTCCCGCTCCTATAATTCACCCCTCCACTTT. It encodes CASSSRSYNSPLHF.

J is TRBJ2-7 and V is TRBV7-9; D remains ambiguous. The CDR3 consists of 15 residues. Trimming cost V 1 base and J 2 bases, with 12 bases left between them. From germline, CDR1 is SEHNR and CDR2 FQNEAQ (reference sequence). The CDR3, as DNA: TGTGCCAGCAGCTTAGTAGTGGCAGGCACCTACGAGCAGTACTTC. Protein product: CASSLVVAGTYEQYF.